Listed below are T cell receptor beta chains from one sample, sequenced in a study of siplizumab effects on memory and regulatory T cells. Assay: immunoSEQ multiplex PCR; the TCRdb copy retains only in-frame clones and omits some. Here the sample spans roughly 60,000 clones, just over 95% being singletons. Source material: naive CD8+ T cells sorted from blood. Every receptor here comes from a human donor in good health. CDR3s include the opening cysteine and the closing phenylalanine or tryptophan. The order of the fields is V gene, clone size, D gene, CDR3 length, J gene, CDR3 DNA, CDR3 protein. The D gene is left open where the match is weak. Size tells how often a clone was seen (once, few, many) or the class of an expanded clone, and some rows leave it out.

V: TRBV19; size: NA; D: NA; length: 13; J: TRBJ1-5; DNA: TGTGCCAGTAGTATTACAGGTAATCAGCCCCAGCATTTT; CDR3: CASSITGNQPQHF
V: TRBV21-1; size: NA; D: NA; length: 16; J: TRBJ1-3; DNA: TGTGCCAGCAGCAAAGAGGGGGAGAGCTCTGGAAACACCATATATTTT; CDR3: CASSKEGESSGNTIYF
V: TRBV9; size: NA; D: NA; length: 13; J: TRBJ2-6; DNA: TGTGCCAGCAGTTACTCTGGGGCCAACGTCCTGACTTTC; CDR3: CASSYSGANVLTF
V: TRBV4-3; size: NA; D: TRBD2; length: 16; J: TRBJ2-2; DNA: TGCGCCAGCAGCCAAGAGCTGGCGGGGGGGACCGGGGAGCTGTTTTTT; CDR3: CASSQELAGGTGELFF
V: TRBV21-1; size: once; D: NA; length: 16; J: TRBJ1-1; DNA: TGTGCCAGCAGCAAAGTAGGGGTGAAGATGGAGACTGAAGCTTTCTTT; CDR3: CASSKVGVKMETEAFF
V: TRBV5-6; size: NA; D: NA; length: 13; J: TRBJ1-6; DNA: TGTGCCAGCAGCGTGTGGGGGGGTTCACCCCTCCACTTT; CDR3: CASSVWGGSPLHF
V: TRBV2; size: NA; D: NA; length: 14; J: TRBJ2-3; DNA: TGTGCCAGCATCGACGGAGATAGCACAGATACGCAGTATTTT; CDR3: CASIDGDSTDTQYF
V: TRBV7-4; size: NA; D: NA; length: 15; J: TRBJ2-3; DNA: TGTGCCAGCACCCACGGGGCTTCCTTCCCAGATACGCAGTATTTT; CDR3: CASTHGASFPDTQYF
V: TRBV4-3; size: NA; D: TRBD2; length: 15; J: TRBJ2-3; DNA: TGCGCCAGCAGCCAAAGTAGCGGGGGGTCAGATACGCAGTATTTT; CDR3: CASSQSSGGSDTQYF
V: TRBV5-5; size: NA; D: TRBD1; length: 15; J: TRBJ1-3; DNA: TGTGCCAGCAGCTCACAGGGGTCCTCTGGAAACACCATATATTTT; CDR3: CASSSQGSSGNTIYF
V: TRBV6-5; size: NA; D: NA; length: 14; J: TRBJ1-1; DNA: TGTGCCAGCAGTTTCGACAGCCAGAACACTGAAGCTTTCTTT; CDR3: CASSFDSQNTEAFF
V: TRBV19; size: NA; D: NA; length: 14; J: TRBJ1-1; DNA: TGTGCCAGTAGTATGGGGCCGGTGAACACTGAAGCTTTCTTT; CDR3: CASSMGPVNTEAFF
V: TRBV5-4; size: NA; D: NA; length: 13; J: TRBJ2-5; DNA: TGTGCCAGCAGCTTGTTCGGGGAAGAGACCCAGTACTTC; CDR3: CASSLFGEETQYF
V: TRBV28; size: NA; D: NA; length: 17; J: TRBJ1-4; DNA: TGTGCCAGCAGTTTAGTCGGGTATCACTCAACTAATGAAAAACTGTTTTTT; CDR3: CASSLVGYHSTNEKLFF
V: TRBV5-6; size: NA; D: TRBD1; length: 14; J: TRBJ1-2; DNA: TGTGCCAGCAGCTTGGGACAGGGGTTAAATGGCTACACCTTC; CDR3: CASSLGQGLNGYTF
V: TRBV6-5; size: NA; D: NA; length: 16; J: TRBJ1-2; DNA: TGTGCCAGCAGTTACCGCTTAGAGGAGGGGAGCTATGGCTACACCTTC; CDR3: CASSYRLEEGSYGYTF
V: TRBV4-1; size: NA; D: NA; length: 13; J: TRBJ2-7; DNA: TGCGCCAGCAGCCAAGAGGGTGCTGACGAGCAGTACTTC; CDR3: CASSQEGADEQYF
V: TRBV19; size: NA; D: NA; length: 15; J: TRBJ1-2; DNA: TGTGCCAGTAGTATAGGGCCAGGGGATAACTATGGCTACACCTTC; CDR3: CASSIGPGDNYGYTF
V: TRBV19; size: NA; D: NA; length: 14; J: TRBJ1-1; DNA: TGTGCCACATGGGAGGGGAGTGGGTACACTGAAGCTTTCTTT; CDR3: CATWEGSGYTEAFF
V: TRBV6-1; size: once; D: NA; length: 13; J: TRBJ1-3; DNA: TGTGCCAGCAGTGCCTACTCTGGAAACACCATATATTTT; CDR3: CASSAYSGNTIYF
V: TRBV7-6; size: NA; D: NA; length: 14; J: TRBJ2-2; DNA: TGTGCCAGCAGCTTCTCGGGCCCCACCGGGGAGCTGTTTTTT; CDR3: CASSFSGPTGELFF
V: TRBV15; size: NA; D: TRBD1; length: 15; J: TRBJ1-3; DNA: TGTGCCACCAGCAGGGGACAGGGGATGGAGGACACCATATATTTT; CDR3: CATSRGQGMEDTIYF
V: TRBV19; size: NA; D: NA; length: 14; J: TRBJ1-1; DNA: TGTGCCAGCACCCCTCTCGATTTGAACACTGAAGCTTTCTTT; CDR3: CASTPLDLNTEAFF
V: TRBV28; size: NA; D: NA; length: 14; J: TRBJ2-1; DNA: TGTGCCAGCAGTGACTCCGGGGTTATGAATGAGCAGTTCTTC; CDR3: CASSDSGVMNEQFF
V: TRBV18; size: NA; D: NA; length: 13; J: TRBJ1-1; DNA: TGTGCCAGCTCACCACCAGGGTACACTGAAGCTTTCTTT; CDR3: CASSPPGYTEAFF
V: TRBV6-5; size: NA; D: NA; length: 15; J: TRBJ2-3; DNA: TGTGCCAGCAGTTACACCCCTGGCTTCACAGATACGCAGTATTTT; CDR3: CASSYTPGFTDTQYF
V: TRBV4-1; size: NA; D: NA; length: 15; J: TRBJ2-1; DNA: TGCGCCAGCAGCCAAGTACCCAGCTCCTACAATGAGCAGTTCTTC; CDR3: CASSQVPSSYNEQFF
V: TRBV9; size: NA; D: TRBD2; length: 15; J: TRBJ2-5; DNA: TGTGCCAGCAGCGTAGTAGCGGGGGCCCAAGAGACCCAGTACTTC; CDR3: CASSVVAGAQETQYF
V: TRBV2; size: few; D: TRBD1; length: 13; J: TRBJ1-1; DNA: TGTGCCAGCTCGACAGGGACGAACACTGAAGCTTTCTTT; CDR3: CASSTGTNTEAFF
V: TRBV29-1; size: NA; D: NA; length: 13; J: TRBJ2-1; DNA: TGCAGCGCCGCGGTCCCGGGGTACGGTGAGCAGTTCTTC; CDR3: CSAAVPGYGEQFF
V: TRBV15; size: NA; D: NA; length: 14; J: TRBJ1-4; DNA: TGTGCCACCAGCAGAGATAGGGGGTCGGAAAAACTGTTTTTT; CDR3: CATSRDRGSEKLFF
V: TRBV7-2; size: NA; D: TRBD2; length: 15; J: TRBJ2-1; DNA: TGTGCCAGCAGGCAACTAGCGGGGGGGCCTGATGAGCAGTTCTTC; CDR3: CASRQLAGGPDEQFF
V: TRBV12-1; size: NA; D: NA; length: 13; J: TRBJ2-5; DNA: TGTGCCAGCAGCCCCAGGGTGGAAGAGACCCAGTACTTC; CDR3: CASSPRVEETQYF
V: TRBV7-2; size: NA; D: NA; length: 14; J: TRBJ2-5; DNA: TGTGCCAGCAGCTTCCGGGACTACCAAGAGACCCAGTACTTC; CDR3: CASSFRDYQETQYF
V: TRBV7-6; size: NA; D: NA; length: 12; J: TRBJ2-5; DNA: TGTGCCAGCAGCTTAGGGGAAGAGACCCAGTACTTC; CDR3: CASSLGEETQYF
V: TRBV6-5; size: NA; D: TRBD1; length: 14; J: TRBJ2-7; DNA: TGTGCCAGCAGCGAAGGGACAGGGGGCTTCGAGCAGTACTTC; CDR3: CASSEGTGGFEQYF
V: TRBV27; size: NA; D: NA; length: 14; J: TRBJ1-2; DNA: TGTGCCAGCAGTTCCCCGGGACAACTCTATGGCTACACCTTC; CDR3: CASSSPGQLYGYTF